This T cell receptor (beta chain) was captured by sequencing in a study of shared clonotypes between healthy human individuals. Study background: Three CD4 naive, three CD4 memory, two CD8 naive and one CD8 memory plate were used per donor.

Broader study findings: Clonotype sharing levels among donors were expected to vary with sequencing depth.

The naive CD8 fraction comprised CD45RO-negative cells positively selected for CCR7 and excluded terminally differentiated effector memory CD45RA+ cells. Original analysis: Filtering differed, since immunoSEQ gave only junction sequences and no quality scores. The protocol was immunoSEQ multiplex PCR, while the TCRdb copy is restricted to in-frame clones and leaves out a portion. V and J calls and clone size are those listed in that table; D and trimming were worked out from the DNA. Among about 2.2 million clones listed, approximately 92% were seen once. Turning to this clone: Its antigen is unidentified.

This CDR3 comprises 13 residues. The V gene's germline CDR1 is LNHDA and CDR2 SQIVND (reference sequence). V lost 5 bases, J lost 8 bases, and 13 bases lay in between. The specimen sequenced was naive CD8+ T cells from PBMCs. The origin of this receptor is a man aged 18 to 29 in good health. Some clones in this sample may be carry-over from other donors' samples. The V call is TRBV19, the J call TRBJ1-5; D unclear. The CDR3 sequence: CASSYATWKPQHF. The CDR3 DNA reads TGTGCCAGTAGTTACGCTACTTGGAAGCCCCAGCATTTT.